The clone carrying this T cell receptor beta chain was counted a few times. Its antigen is unidentified. The sample carries other DNA sequences with the same CDR3. The CDR3 is made up of 14 amino acids. V lost 3 bases and J lost 3; bases outside the gene matches: 2. Germline loops: CDR1 SGHTA, CDR2 FQGNSA. This sample is drawn from a study of beta chain features in type 1 diabetes. Study-level information: Investigators examined nearly 110,000,000 sorted cells across all samples.

Expressed TCRB transcripts were sequenced, since all the RNA that had been isolated was reverse transcribed. Data came from immunoSEQ multiplex PCR; TCRdb stores just in-frame clones and leaves some out. The sample holds about 350,000 clones, around 20% seen once. It was one heparinised blood draw, averaging about 120 mL, that each donor gave. Broader study findings: In all four CD4+ subsets, TCRB CDR3 length was significantly, moderately reduced in type 1 diabetes. Patients with type 1 diabetes carried fewer insertions and had more deletions at their VDJ junctions.

The clonotype originates from a woman aged 18-29 years in good health. Sequenced sample: naive CD4+ T cells from blood. V usage is TRBV7-2 and J usage is TRBJ2-3, with 8 bases identical to TRBD2. The CDR3 loop is CASSFSSGTDTQYF. CDR3 in DNA: TGTGCCAGCAGCTTTTCTAGCGGGACAGATACGCAGTATTTT. The entire variable domain, with the rest obtained from reference TRBV7-2 and TRBJ2-3, is as follows: GAGVSQSPSNKVTEKGKDVELRCDPISGHTALYWYRQSLGQGLEFLIYFQGNSAPDKSGLPSDRFSAERTGGSVSTLTIQRTQQEDSAVYLCASSFSSGTDTQYFGPGTRLTVL.